This T cell receptor (beta chain) originates from a study of blood T cell repertoires in COVID-19. CDR3 length equals 15 residues. CDR1 and CDR2 (germline): SGHTA, FQGNSA. The germline V and J ends were trimmed by 5 bases and 0 bases, with 11 bases remaining between them. Source study methods: Scientists estimated how many nucleated cells there were by amplifying reference gene primers. The method was immunoSEQ multiplex PCR; TCRdb's version includes in-frame clones alone and lacks a portion of them. That table gives V, J and clone size, and the DNA gave D and trimming. Of about 130,000 clones detected, around 73% appear once; the ten largest clones hold 5% to 6.5%. Living in about 25 US areas, the participants were between 18 and 89 years of age. Participants reported their clinical history, and cohort assignment relied on those reports. The study counted Cohort 3 donors as recovered given two negative PCRs, clearance, or symptom resolution.

This TCR derives from a woman between 45 and 65 years old who had recovered from COVID-19. The sample taken for sequencing was PBMCs or T cells enriched from blood (not recorded which). V and J are TRBV7-2 and TRBJ2-1; the D is unclear. CDR3 in DNA: TGTGCCAGCAGCGTAGACGATAGCTCCTACAATGAGCAGTTCTTC. Protein sequence: CASSVDDSSYNEQFF.